The clone carrying this T cell receptor (beta chain) has ten or more counts. The CDR3 loop spans 13 amino acids. With 0 bases removed from V and 5 bases from J, the gap between germline ends came to 11 bases. The germline gives CDR1 DFQATT, CDR2 SNEGSKA (reference sequence). The sample belongs to a study of molecular identifiers for immune sequencing clone quantification. At the level of the study: Replicates involved a five-way split of RNA from around 20,000 or 99,000 naive CD8 cells, with sequencing of four.

TCRdb recomputed calls from the PCR reads with MiXCR, one row per CDR3 protein. Of over 600,000 distinct CDR3 sequences in the sample, about 20% are singletons; the top ten hold roughly 0.83%. Sorting recovered naive CD8 T cells on a CD8+CD4-CCR7+CD45RA+ profile. The source material was naive CD8+ T cells from blood, with Jurkat cell RNA spiked in. Specified subset: FACS-sorted CD8+CD4-CCR7+CD45RA+ naive T cells. This TCR was recovered from a human donor in good health. Some libraries in this study had Jurkat cell RNA spiked in. V gene TRBV20-1 combines with J gene TRBJ2-7, with D possibly being TRBD1 (5 bases). This CDR3 reads CSARDYPGHEQYF. CDR3 DNA: TGCAGTGCTAGAGATTACCCAGGGCACGAGCAGTACTTC.